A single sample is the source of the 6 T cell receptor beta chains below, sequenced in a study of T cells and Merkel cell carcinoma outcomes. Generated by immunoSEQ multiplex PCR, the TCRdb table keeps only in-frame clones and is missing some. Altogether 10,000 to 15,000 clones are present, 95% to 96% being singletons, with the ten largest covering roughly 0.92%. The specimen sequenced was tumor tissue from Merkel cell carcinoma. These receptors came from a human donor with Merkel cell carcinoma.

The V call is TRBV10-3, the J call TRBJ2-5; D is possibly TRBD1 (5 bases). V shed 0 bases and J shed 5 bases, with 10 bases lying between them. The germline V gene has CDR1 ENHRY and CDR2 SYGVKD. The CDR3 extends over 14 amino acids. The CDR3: CAISESSRAETQYF. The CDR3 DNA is TGTGCCATCAGTGAGTCATCCAGGGCGGAGACCCAGTACTTC.

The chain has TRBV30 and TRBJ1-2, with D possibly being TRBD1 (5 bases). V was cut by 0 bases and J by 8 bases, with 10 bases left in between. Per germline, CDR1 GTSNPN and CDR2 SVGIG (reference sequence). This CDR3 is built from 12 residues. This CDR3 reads CAWSVGGRGYTF. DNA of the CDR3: TGTGCCTGGAGTGTCGGGGGTCGGGGCTACACCTTC.

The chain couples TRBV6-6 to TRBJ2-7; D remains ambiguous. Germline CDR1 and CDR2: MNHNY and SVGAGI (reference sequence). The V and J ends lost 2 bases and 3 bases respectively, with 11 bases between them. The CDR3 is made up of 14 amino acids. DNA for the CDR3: TGTGCCAGCAGTTACGATGGCAGAAGCTACGAGCAGTACTTC. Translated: CASSYDGRSYEQYF.

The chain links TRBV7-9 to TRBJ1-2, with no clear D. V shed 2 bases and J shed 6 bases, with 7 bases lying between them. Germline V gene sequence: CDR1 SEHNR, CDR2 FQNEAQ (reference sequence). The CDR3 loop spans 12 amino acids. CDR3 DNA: TGTGCCAGCAGCTTAACTGGGGATGGCTACACCTTC. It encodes CASSLTGDGYTF.

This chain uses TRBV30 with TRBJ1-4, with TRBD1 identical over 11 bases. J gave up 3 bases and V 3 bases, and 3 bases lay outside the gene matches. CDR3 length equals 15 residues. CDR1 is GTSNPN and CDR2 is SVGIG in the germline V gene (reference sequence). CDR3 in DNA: TGTGCCTGGAGGGACAGGGGGCTGGCTAATGAAAAACTGTTTTTT. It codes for CAWRDRGLANEKLFF.

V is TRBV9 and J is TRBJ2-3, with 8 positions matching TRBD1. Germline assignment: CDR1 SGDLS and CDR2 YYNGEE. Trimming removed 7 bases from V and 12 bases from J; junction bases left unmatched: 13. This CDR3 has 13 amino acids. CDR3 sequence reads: CASDRGQPPVQYF. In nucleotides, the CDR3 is TGTGCCAGCGACAGGGGCCAACCCCCAGTTCAGTATTTT.